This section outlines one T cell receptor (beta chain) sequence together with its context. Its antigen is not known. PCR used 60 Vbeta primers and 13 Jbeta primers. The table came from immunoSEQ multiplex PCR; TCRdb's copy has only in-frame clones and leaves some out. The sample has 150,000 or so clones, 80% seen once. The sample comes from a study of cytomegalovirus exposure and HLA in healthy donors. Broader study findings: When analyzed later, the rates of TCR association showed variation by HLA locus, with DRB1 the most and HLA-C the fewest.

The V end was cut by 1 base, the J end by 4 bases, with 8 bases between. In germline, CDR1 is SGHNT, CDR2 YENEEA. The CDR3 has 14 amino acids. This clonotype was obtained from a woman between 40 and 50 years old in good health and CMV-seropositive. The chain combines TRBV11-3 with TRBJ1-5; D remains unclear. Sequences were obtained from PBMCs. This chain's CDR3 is CASSLGPSNQPQHF. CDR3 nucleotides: TGTGCCAGCAGCTTAGGGCCGTCGAATCAGCCCCAGCATTTT.